This TCR beta chain was profiled in a study of identical twins. Germline loops: CDR1 SQVTM, CDR2 ANQGSEA. This CDR3 is built from 12 residues. V lost 5 bases to trimming and J lost 5 bases, with 12 bases between them. Regarding the study as a whole: Fewer insertions marked abundant cord blood beta clonotypes; young adult naive trended weakly, memory not at all. Recombination models fit unrelated individuals' TCR alpha sharing but underestimated twins'.

In every case, the donor was a healthy Caucasian. TCRdb called the 5' RACE reads again in MiXCR, with one record for every CDR3 protein. This sample has about 890,000 distinct CDR3 sequences, with roughly 12% found just once. This clonotype was observed a few times. Its target is unknown. These data were also reused for a study on yellow fever vaccine responses in identical twins.

The origin of this receptor is a woman aged 18-30 years in good health. This chain connects TRBV29-1 to TRBJ1-2; possible D gene TRBD1, 5 bases. Sequenced sample: PBMCs. The CDR3: CSVHDSQYGYTF. The DNA of the CDR3 is TGCAGCGTTCACGACAGTCAATATGGCTACACCTTC.